This entry is about one T cell receptor (beta chain). The sample belongs to a study of blood T cell repertoires in COVID-19. Study details: The cDNA or gDNA used as material had been derived from T cells, B-cell-depleted T cells, or PBMCs.

Source study methods: From reference gene primer amplification, estimates of nucleated cell counts were derived. Method: immunoSEQ multiplex PCR; TCRdb's copy keeps in-frame clones and lacks some. The DNA gave D and trimming, while V, J and clone size come from that table. The sample has around 230,000 clones, approximately 84% seen once. Categorization into cohorts depended on clinical history that participants reported. In Cohort 3, a recovered donor had either two negative PCRs, clearance, or symptom resolution. This CDR3 spans 14 amino acids. Germline V CDR1 and CDR2: SEHNR, FQNEAQ (reference sequence). V was pared by 6 bases and J by 0 bases, with 3 bases of the junction left unmatched.

The TCR was taken from a man aged 35 to 55 who had recovered from COVID-19. The chain combines TRBV7-9 with TRBJ1-1, with 8 bases that match TRBD1. Material: PBMCs or T cells enriched from blood (not recorded which). Here the CDR3 reads CASSNRGMNTEAFF. CDR3 DNA: TGTGCCAGCAGTAACAGGGGGATGAACACTGAAGCTTTCTTT.